Following are 30 T cell receptor beta chains from one sample sequenced in a study of yellow fever vaccine responses in identical twins. TCRdb reanalysed the RT-PCR reads using MiXCR and keeps one entry per CDR3 protein. The table shows fewer than 2,000 distinct CDR3 sequences, with roughly 86% occurring only once. The specimen comprised T cells from blood (PBMCs), unsorted or a sorted subset (not recorded which), sampled before or after yellow fever vaccination (not recorded which). The receptors come from a woman under 30 who received the yellow fever vaccine.

This clonotype was counted only a few times. The gene calls are TRBV21-1 and TRBJ2-7. TRBV21-1 is noted as a pseudogene. The CDR3 has 14 amino acids. CDR3 sequence: CASSNRKTHYEQYF. DNA of the CDR3: TGTGCCAGCAGCAACCGGAAAACCCATTACGAGCAGTACTTC.

This clonotype was observed a single time. The germline gene is not matched at one end of the junction; a read error may be the cause. V is TRBV5-1 and J is TRBJ2-1; D is unresolved. Germline V gene sequence: CDR1 SGHRS, CDR2 YFSETQ. There are 15 residues in the CDR3. CDR3 amino acids: CASSPVSSSYNEQFF. CDR3 coding DNA: TGTGCCAGCAGCCCGGTGTCCAGCTCCTACAATGAGCAGTTCTTC. Based on the CDR3 plus reference TRBV5-1 and TRBJ2-1, the full variable domain is KAGVTQTPRYLIKTRGQQVTLSCSPISGHRSVSWYQQTPGQGLQFLFEYFSETQRNKGNFPGRFSGRQFSNSRSEMNVSTLELGDSALYLCASSPVSSSYNEQFFGPGTRLTVL.

This clonotype was counted only a few times. This chain joins TRBV25-1 and TRBJ1-1; 9 bases agree with TRBD1. Germline V gives CDR1 MGHDK, CDR2 SYGVNS. CDR3 length: 15 amino acids. Trimming took 6 bases from V and 3 from J; bases not matched to a gene: 8. CDR3 sequence reads: CASRNRGPSDTEAFF. The CDR3 DNA is TGTGCCAGCAGAAACAGGGGGCCGAGTGACACTGAAGCTTTCTTT.

This clonotype was found once. V gene TRBV23-1 combines with J gene TRBJ1-2; tentatively, D is TRBD1 (6 bases). TRBV23-1 qualifies as an ORF whose function is uncertain. The CDR3 consists of 15 residues. Trimming cost V 6 bases and J 2 bases, with 16 bases left between them. CDR3 amino acids: CASSPRGQGNYGYTF. DNA of the CDR3: TGCGCCAGCAGCCCCAGGGGTCAGGGGAACTATGGCTACACCTTC.

This rearrangement joins TRBV6-1 to TRBJ2-7; 7 bases map to TRBD1. The trim removed 5 bases at V and 0 bases at J, leaving 1 base unmatched. Germline values: CDR1 MNHNS, CDR2 SASEGT. This CDR3 contains 13 residues. The CDR3, as DNA: TGTGCCAGCAGTCCAGGGGGCTCCTACGAGCAGTACGTC. Encoded protein: CASSPGGSYEQYV.

CDR3 nucleotides: TGCAGCGTTCTTAGGAGGGAGACCCAGTACTTC. Translation: CSVLRRETQYF. V usage is TRBV29-1 and J usage is TRBJ2-5; weak D call: TRBD2 (5 bases). The CDR3 is made up of 11 amino acids. Germline V gene data show CDR1 as SQVTM and CDR2 as ANQGSEA. Trimming shortened V by 5 bases and J by 5 bases, and 9 bases separated the two germline ends. The full variable domain, with the rest looked up from reference TRBV29-1 and TRBJ2-5, is SAVISQKPSRDICQRGTSLTIQCQVDSQVTMMFWYRQQPGQSLTLIATANQGSEATYESGFVIDKFPISRPNLTFSTLTVSNMSPEDSSIYLCSVLRRETQYFGPGTRLLVL.

The chain joins TRBV19 to TRBJ2-3; 7 bases match TRBD2. The J segment lost 6 bases and the V segment lost 7 bases, leaving 13 bases of the junction unmatched. CDR3 length equals 15 residues. CDR1 and CDR2 from the germline V gene are LNHDA and SQIVND (reference sequence). The CDR3 DNA follows: TGTGCCAGTATGGATTCGATTGGCGGGAGTGATACGCAGTATTTT. Its translation: CASMDSIGGSDTQYF.

J is TRBJ2-5 and V is TRBV7-9, with 7 bases matching TRBD1. Germline V lookup: CDR1 SEHNR, CDR2 FQNEAQ (reference sequence). This CDR3 has 14 amino acids. Germline trimming cut 10 bases from V and 3 bases from J; bases unmatched to any gene: 11. DNA of the CDR3: TGTGCCACCCTAGGGCCAGGGGGAAAAGAGACCCAGTACTTC. Residues: CATLGPGGKETQYF.

J is TRBJ2-3 and V is TRBV7-9; D is unclear. Trimming removed 8 bases at V and 4 bases at J, with 13 bases between. This CDR3 is 13 amino acids long. Germline V gives CDR1 SEHNR, CDR2 FQNEAQ (reference sequence). CDR3 sequence reads: CASGPGIADTQYF. The CDR3 DNA reads TGTGCCAGCGGGCCTGGGATCGCAGATACGCAGTATTTT.

This clonotype appeared once. The V call is TRBV11-1, the J call TRBJ2-3, with 8 bases lining up with TRBD2. J was trimmed by 0 bases and V by 0 bases; bases with no gene match: 8. Germline V gene data show CDR1 as SGHAT and CDR2 as FQDESV (reference sequence). The CDR3 spans 18 residues. The CDR3 DNA follows: TGTGCCAGCAGCTTAGCCCGGGGTAGCGGGGTGAGCACAGATACGCAGTATTTT. Protein: CASSLARGSGVSTDTQYF.

This chain joins TRBV10-3 and TRBJ1-2; possibly TRBD1 for D (5 bases). The germline V gene encodes CDR1 ENHRY and CDR2 SYGVKD. There are 15 residues in the CDR3. Trimming left V 3 bases short and J 2 bases short, with 13 bases between. CDR3 protein: CAISEGGTNNYGYTF. The CDR3 DNA sequence: TGTGCCATCAGTGAAGGAGGGACTAACAACTATGGCTACACCTTC.

The chain recombines TRBV4-1 with TRBJ1-1; no firm D call. Germline assignment: CDR1 MGHRA and CDR2 YSYEKL. This CDR3 has 16 residues. V was cut by 1 base and J by 1 base, with 13 bases left in between. CDR3 DNA: TGCGCCAGCAGCCAAGGCTCCGCAAGGACGAACACTGAAGCTTTCTTT. Protein: CASSQGSARTNTEAFF.

As DNA, the CDR3 is TGTGCCACCAGTGATCGACAGGGGGCGGTTGGTCAGCCCCAGCATTTT. Protein: CATSDRQGAVGQPQHF. The genes are TRBV24-1 and TRBJ1-5, with 10 bases identical to TRBD1. Germline loops: CDR1 KGHDR, CDR2 SFDVKD. V shed 3 bases, J shed 6 bases, and the junction held 7 bases outside the gene matches. The CDR3 is made up of 16 amino acids.

J is TRBJ1-1 and V is TRBV20-1; the D is unclear. CDR1 is DFQATT and CDR2 is SNEGSKA in the germline V gene (reference sequence). Trimming took off 5 bases at V and 0 bases at J, with 10 bases between the two ends. CDR3 length equals 13 residues. The DNA for the CDR3 is TGCAGTGCTTATACAAGAGTGAACACTGAAGCTTTCTTT. This gives the protein CSAYTRVNTEAFF.

CDR3 residues: CASSEGLAGVGYEQYF. The CDR3, as DNA: TGTGCCAGCAGTGAGGGACTAGCGGGAGTAGGCTACGAGCAGTACTTC. This chain links TRBV2 with TRBJ2-7; TRBD2 agrees at 14 bases. CDR3 length: 16 amino acids. V trimming: 3 bases; J trimming: 3 bases; junction bases outside the gene matches: 4. Germline CDR1 reads SNHLY; CDR2 reads FYNNEI.

The CDR3 DNA reads as TGTGCCACCGGGACAACTGGCCCCGGCTCCTACAATGAGCAGTTCTTC. Its translation: CATGTTGPGSYNEQFF. The chain joins TRBV24-1 to TRBJ2-1; weak D call: TRBD1 (6 bases). The CDR3 consists of 16 residues. Per the germline V gene, CDR1 is KGHDR and CDR2 is SFDVKD. V lost 9 bases and J 0 bases, leaving 17 bases between the germline ends.

This sequence joins TRBV11-1 and TRBJ2-3; 7 nucleotides agree with TRBD1. The CDR3 spans 18 residues. The V and J ends lost 5 bases and 5 bases, in that order; junction bases with no gene match: 19. The germline gives CDR1 SGHAT, CDR2 FQDESV (reference sequence). The CDR3 DNA follows: TGTGCCAGCAGCGGAAGACAGGGTTTAGCTCCCGGTATAGATACGCAGTATTTT. It specifies CASSGRQGLAPGIDTQYF.

The CDR3 DNA follows: TGTGCCAGCAGCCCTGACCAAATAGACTATCTCGATGGCTACACCTTC. Protein sequence: CASSPDQIDYLDGYTF. This chain uses TRBV4-2 with TRBJ1-2; D gene unclear. CDR3 length: 16 amino acids. Looked up from germline, CDR1 is LGHNA and CDR2 is YNFKEQ. V was cut by 4 bases and J by 6 bases, with 21 bases left in between.

CDR3 sequence: CASSLGRNTGELFF. The CDR3 DNA sequence: TGCGCCAGCAGCTTGGGTAGGAACACCGGGGAGCTGTTTTTT. The chain uses TRBV5-1 and TRBJ2-2; D gene ambiguous. Per the germline V gene, CDR1 is SGHRS and CDR2 is YFSETQ. V shed 0 bases and J shed 1 base, with 4 bases lying between them. The length of the CDR3 is 14 residues.

V gene TRBV7-6 combines with J gene TRBJ2-7; D is uncertain. Deletions cut 1 base from V and 2 bases from J, with 9 bases between. Germline loops: CDR1 SGHVS, CDR2 FNYEAQ. CDR3 length: 14 amino acids. CDR3 sequence reads: CASSLVGLPYEQYF. DNA of the CDR3: TGTGCCAGCAGCTTAGTCGGGCTCCCCTACGAGCAGTACTTC.

CDR3 sequence: CSAHYPGTGGHEQFF. CDR3 bases: TGCAGTGCTCATTATCCCGGGACAGGGGGCCATGAGCAGTTCTTC. J is TRBJ2-1 and V is TRBV20-1, with 12 nucleotides matching TRBD1. The CDR3 consists of 15 residues. Germline loops: CDR1 DFQATT, CDR2 SNEGSKA (reference sequence). V was pared by 5 bases and J by 8 bases, with 10 bases of the junction left unmatched.

The chain joins TRBV5-1 to TRBJ1-1; D remains ambiguous. Trimming took 3 bases from V and 4 from J, leaving 10 bases between them. CDR3 length: 13 amino acids. CDR1 and CDR2 from the germline V gene are SGHRS and YFSETQ. CDR3 coding DNA: TGCGCCAGCAGCTACAGCGGTTCCACTGAAGCTTTCTTT. Amino acid sequence: CASSYSGSTEAFF.

The chain is built from TRBV5-4 and TRBJ2-5; D remains unclear. The CDR3 has 14 amino acids. V was pared by 4 bases and J by 1 base, with 11 bases between. Germline lookup yields CDR1 SGHNT and CDR2 YYREEE (reference sequence). In nucleotides, the CDR3 is TGTGCCAGCAGCCTCCCTCACGCCCAAGAGACCCAGTACTTC. Translation: CASSLPHAQETQYF.

The chain employs TRBV10-3 and TRBJ1-2; no firm D call. Germline V lookup: CDR1 ENHRY, CDR2 SYGVKD. V was cut by 6 bases and J by 5 bases, with 13 bases left in between. This CDR3 comprises 13 residues. The CDR3 DNA reads TGTGCCATCAGGTGGAACAGTTGGTATGGCTACACCTTC. Its translation is CAIRWNSWYGYTF.

This chain links TRBV4-1 with TRBJ1-4; a weak D match, TRBD1 (5 bases). CDR3 size: 13 residues. Germline CDR1 is MGHRA and CDR2 is YSYEKL. V gave up 4 bases and J gave up 8 bases, with 11 bases separating them. The CDR3 DNA sequence: TGCGCCAGCAGCCGACTATCAGGGGAAAAACTGTTTTTT. This translates into CASSRLSGEKLFF.

The gene calls are TRBV4-2 and TRBJ2-2, with a possible D match to TRBD2 (5 bases). Germline V lookup: CDR1 LGHNA, CDR2 YNFKEQ. V dropped 4 bases and J dropped 6 bases, with 15 bases sitting between them. This CDR3 region has 15 residues. This CDR3 reads CASSPGWLAAGELFF. The CDR3 coding sequence is TGTGCCAGCAGCCCCGGTTGGCTAGCTGCCGGGGAGCTGTTTTTT.

For the CDR3, the DNA is TGCGCCAGCAGCAGACAGGGGGTCAACTATGGCTACACCTTC. Translating it yields CASSRQGVNYGYTF. The rearrangement joins TRBV10-1 to TRBJ1-2, with 9 bases identical to TRBD1. The CDR3 sequence is 14 residues long. V shed 6 bases and J 2 bases; nucleotides not matched to a gene: 4. Germline V gene data show CDR1 as WNHNN and CDR2 as SYGVQD (reference sequence).

This clonotype has just one count. In nucleotides, the CDR3 is TGTGCCACCAGTGATCGACAGGGGAATAATCAGCCCCAGCATTTT. This sequence encodes CATSDRQGNNQPQHF. The chain couples TRBV24-1 to TRBJ1-5; 8 bases fit TRBD1. Germline CDR1 reads KGHDR; CDR2 reads SFDVKD. The CDR3 is made up of 15 amino acids. Trimming cost V 3 bases and J 4 bases; bases outside gene matches: 4.

This chain connects TRBV6-2 or TRBV6-3 to TRBJ1-2, with 9 bases fitting TRBD1. The J segment lost 10 bases and the V segment lost 1 base, leaving 10 bases of the junction unmatched. This CDR3 region has 15 residues. CDR1 MNHEY and CDR2 SVGEGT come from the germline V gene. Written as DNA, the CDR3 is TGTGCCAGCAGTTACTGGGGACAGGGTCCGCCTTTCTACACCTTC. Amino acids: CASSYWGQGPPFYTF.

The CDR3 DNA reads TGCAGCGTTGGGGCCGCGTACAATGAGCAGTTCTTC. Translation: CSVGAAYNEQFF. The chain uses TRBV29-1 and TRBJ2-1; no clear D. The CDR3 is 12 amino acids. V gave up 4 bases and J gave up 4 bases, with 8 bases separating them. Germline V gene sequence: CDR1 SQVTM, CDR2 ANQGSEA.